Below, 9 T cell receptor beta chains from the same sample are listed, as sequenced in a study of beta chain features in type 1 diabetes. As every portion of the isolated RNA was reverse transcribed, the sequencing read expressed TCRB transcripts. This table comes from immunoSEQ multiplex PCR, and its TCRdb copy is limited to in-frame clones, with some not included. Among about 350,000 clones listed, 20% were seen once. Input material: naive CD4+ T cells from blood. The receptor set was obtained from a woman under 30 in good health.

CDR3 bases: TGCGCCAGCAGCCTGGGGCTCTCCTACGAGCAGTACTTC. Its protein is CASSLGLSYEQYF. The chain uses TRBV4-1 and TRBJ2-7, with a weak D call TRBD1 (5 bases). Germline values: CDR1 MGHRA, CDR2 YSYEKL. The CDR3 runs 13 residues. V was cut by 4 bases and J by 0 bases, with 7 bases left in between.

The genes are TRBV7-2 and TRBJ1-2; D is ambiguous. V was shortened by 5 bases and J by 7 bases, with 11 bases between the two germline ends. The CDR3 is 12 residues long. Germline values: CDR1 SGHTA, CDR2 FQGNSA. The DNA of the CDR3 is TGTGCCAGCAGCATCCCGAACGGTGGCTACACCTTC. The encoded protein is CASSIPNGGYTF.

This clone showed up just a few times. The genes are TRBV30 and TRBJ2-7; maybe TRBD2 (5 bases). This CDR3 contains 13 residues. Germline V gives CDR1 GTSNPN, CDR2 SVGIG (reference sequence). Trimming left V 1 base short and J 5 bases short, with 12 bases between. For the CDR3, the DNA is TGTGCCTGGAGTGGGTCCGGGATGAACGAGCAGTACTTC. Its protein product is CAWSGSGMNEQYF. Complete variable domain (other parts from reference TRBV30 and TRBJ2-7): SQTIHQWPATLVQPVGSPLSLECTVEGTSNPNLYWYRQAAGRGLQLLFYSVGIGQISSEVPQNLSASRPQDRQFILSSKKLLLSDSGFYLCAWSGSGMNEQYFGPGTRLTVT.

This clone occurred a few times. The chain is built from TRBV5-1 and TRBJ2-1; 8 bases are shared with TRBD1. This CDR3 is 15 amino acids long. Trimming cost V 5 bases and J 5 bases; bases outside gene matches: 9. Germline CDR1 SGHRS, CDR2 YFSETQ. The CDR3 DNA reads TGCGCCAGCAGTTCCTCAGGGGGCTCGGACAATGAGCAGTTCTTC. Its translation is CASSSSGGSDNEQFF. Variable domain in full (rest from reference TRBV5-1 and TRBJ2-1): KAGVTQTPRYLIKTRGQQVTLSCSPISGHRSVSWYQQTPGQGLQFLFEYFSETQRNKGNFPGRFSGRQFSNSRSEMNVSTLELGDSALYLCASSSSGGSDNEQFFGPGTRLTVL.

V usage is TRBV4-3 and J usage is TRBJ1-2; D perhaps matches TRBD1 (5 bases). Germline V gene data show CDR1 as LGHNA and CDR2 as YSLEER. V was pared by 1 base and J by 4 bases, with 19 bases between. This CDR3 is built from 17 residues. CDR3 amino acids: CASSQGKTGEGLYGYTF. The DNA of the CDR3 is TGCGCCAGCAGCCAAGGGAAGACGGGGGAGGGCCTCTATGGCTACACCTTC.

The genes are TRBV19 and TRBJ2-1; 8 positions match TRBD1. The CDR3 has 14 amino acids. The trim removed 7 bases at V and 5 bases at J, leaving 7 bases unmatched. CDR1 is LNHDA, CDR2 SQIVND, per germline (reference sequence). The CDR3 DNA reads TGTGCCAGTACCATGTCAGGGGGCCACAATGAGCAGTTCTTC. Protein: CASTMSGGHNEQFF. Complete variable domain (other parts from reference TRBV19 and TRBJ2-1): DGGITQSPKYLFRKEGQNVTLSCEQNLNHDAMYWYRQDPGQGLRLIYYSQIVNDFQKGDIAEGYSVSREKKESFPLTVTSAQKNPTAFYLCASTMSGGHNEQFFGPGTRLTVL.

In this sample, this clone turned up a few times. The rearrangement joins TRBV6-6 to TRBJ1-1; possibly TRBD1 for D (6 bases). Between the trimmed V and J ends, which lost 6 bases and 6 bases, there was a span of 14 bases. The CDR3 totals 13 residues. Germline values: CDR1 MNHNY, CDR2 SVGAGI (reference sequence). Here the CDR3 DNA reads TGTGCCAGCAGCCAGGGGATGGGGGCTGAAGCTTTCTTT. Translated, it gives CASSQGMGAEAFF.

This sequence joins TRBV25-1 and TRBJ2-6; D is ambiguous. Germline V gives CDR1 MGHDK, CDR2 SYGVNS. The CDR3 loop spans 14 amino acids. Trimming removed 4 bases from V and 0 bases from J, with 4 bases in between. The CDR3 is CASSASSGANVLTF. CDR3 coding DNA: TGTGCCAGCAGTGCTAGCTCTGGGGCCAACGTCCTGACTTTC.

This clone has more than one count but fewer than ten. The CDR3 loop reads CASSLNNMPYEQYF. The CDR3 DNA follows: TGTGCCAGCAGCTTAAATAACATGCCCTACGAGCAGTACTTC. The chain joins TRBV11-2 to TRBJ2-7; D not resolved. CDR3 length equals 14 residues. Trimming removed 2 bases at V and 2 bases at J, with 10 bases between. Germline loops: CDR1 SGHAT, CDR2 FQNNGV. The whole variable domain, remainder taken from reference TRBV11-2 and TRBJ2-7, is EAGVAQSPRYKIIEKRQSVAFWCNPISGHATLYWYQQILGQGPKLLIQFQNNGVVDDSQLPKDRFSAERLKGVDSTLKIQPAKLEDSAVYLCASSLNNMPYEQYFGPGTRLTVT.